The 14 T cell receptor beta chains below all came from one sample that was sequenced in a study of circulating CD8 cells and anti-PD-1 response in melanoma. Using around 14 ng of total RNA, TCR libraries were made with the QIAseq Immune Repertoire TCR panel. TCRdb used MiXCR to reprocess the reads, holding one entry per CDR3 protein. Of over 400 distinct CDR3 sequences in the sample, 10% are singletons; the top ten hold 15% to 20%. From live CD3+CD8+TCRalphabeta+ cells, four PD-1 and/or TIGIT subsets were sorted. This sample comprised CD8+ T cells from PBMCs, obtained at baseline or after one month of anti-PD-1 therapy (not recorded which). These receptors originate from a human donor with melanoma.

This clonotype is medium-sized. The CDR3 DNA sequence: TGTGCCAGCAGCAAGACAGAAATCACCTACGAGCAGTACTTC. As protein: CASSKTEITYEQYF. The gene calls are TRBV6-1 and TRBJ2-7; weak D call: TRBD1 (5 bases). Germline values: CDR1 MNHNS, CDR2 SASEGT. The CDR3 totals 14 residues. V shed 6 bases and J shed 2 bases, with 14 bases lying between them.

This clonotype is labeled large. This rearrangement joins TRBV29-1 to TRBJ2-5, with D tentatively TRBD1 (7 bases). The CDR3 is 20 amino acids. Trimming left V 3 bases short and J 3 bases short, with 32 bases between. Germline values: CDR1 SQVTM, CDR2 ANQGSEA. This CDR3 reads CSVDGDWDSLSETRKETQYF. CDR3 coding DNA: TGCAGCGTTGATGGGGACTGGGACAGTCTATCGGAGACCCGCAAAGAGACCCAGTACTTC.

Judged by abundance, this clonotype is large. V usage is TRBV7-2 and J usage is TRBJ1-6; D is uncertain. The germline V gene encodes CDR1 SGHTA and CDR2 FQGNSA. This CDR3 has 15 residues. V dropped 5 bases and J dropped 0 bases, with 8 bases sitting between them. This chain's CDR3 is CASSPAVSYNSPLHF. DNA of the CDR3: TGTGCCAGCAGCCCGGCCGTCTCCTATAATTCACCCCTCCACTTT. Drawing the rest from reference TRBV7-2 and TRBJ1-6, the complete variable domain is GAGVSQSPSNKVTEKGKDVELRCDPISGHTALYWYRQSLGQGLEFLIYFQGNSAPDKSGLPSDRFSAERTGGSVSTLTIQRTQQEDSAVYLCASSPAVSYNSPLHFGNGTRLTVT.

This clonotype counts as medium-sized. The gene calls are TRBV30 and TRBJ2-6, with D perhaps matching TRBD1 (6 bases). The germline V and J ends were trimmed by 8 bases and 3 bases, with 11 bases remaining between them. CDR3 size: 13 residues. Germline V gene lookup returns CDR1 GTSNPN and CDR2 SVGIG (reference sequence). CDR3 region: CARDTSGANVLTF. CDR3 nucleotide sequence: TGTGCCAGGGACACTAGTGGGGCCAACGTCCTGACTTTC.

In its sample, this clonotype is medium-sized. The conserved phenylalanine or tryptophan is not found at the CDR3 terminus, so this likely reflects a read error. Because the CDR3's place on the DNA is in doubt, the DNA is left out and the CDR3 is given as listed by TCRdb. This rearrangement joins TRBV20-1 to TRBJ1-1. Germline CDR1 is DFQATT and CDR2 is SNEGSKA (reference sequence). The CDR3 adds up to 11 amino acids, both ends counted. The CDR3 reads CSASLDLGEGI.

This clonotype is labeled large. The chain employs TRBV20-1 and TRBJ2-1; possible D gene TRBD2, 6 bases. Germline assignment: CDR1 DFQATT and CDR2 SNEGSKA (reference sequence). CDR3 length: 13 amino acids. V was cut by 0 bases and J by 5 bases, with 8 bases left in between. The CDR3 DNA is TGCAGTGCTAGAGAGCGGGGACACAATGAGCAGTTCTTC. This gives the protein CSARERGHNEQFF.

By sample share, this clonotype is medium-sized (0.01 to 0.1%). This chain connects TRBV28 to TRBJ2-7, with 10 positions matching TRBD2. This CDR3 has 16 amino acids. From germline, CDR1 is MDHEN and CDR2 SYDVKM. V shed 4 bases, J shed 3 bases, and the junction held 9 bases outside the gene matches. As DNA, the CDR3 is TGTGCCAGCAGTTCGCTACTAGCGGGGTTTCTCTACGAGCAGTACTTC. This encodes CASSSLLAGFLYEQYF.

Within the sample, this clonotype is large. The chain combines TRBV29-1 with TRBJ2-1; the match to TRBD2 covers 7 bases. This CDR3 region has 14 residues. Trimming at V came to 7 bases and at J to 4 bases, leaving 10 bases not matched to a gene. Germline CDR1 and CDR2: SQVTM and ANQGSEA. CDR3 in DNA: TGCAGCGCTGAGGGCGGGAGTAATTACAATGAGCAGTTCTTC. Its protein is CSAEGGSNYNEQFF.

This clonotype is classed as medium-sized. V gene TRBV11-2 combines with J gene TRBJ2-5; D is uncertain. The length of the CDR3 is 13 residues. Germline values: CDR1 SGHAT, CDR2 FQNNGV. V lost 4 bases, J lost 2 bases, and 8 bases lay in between. The chain's CDR3 is CASSYWQQETQYF. The CDR3 bases are TGTGCCAGCAGCTATTGGCAGCAAGAGACCCAGTACTTC.

This clonotype was seen a single time. It differs at one base from a far larger clone, so likely a read error. The V gene is TRBV29-1, the J gene TRBJ2-7; D is possibly TRBD2 (5 bases). Germline V lookup: CDR1 SQVTM, CDR2 ANQGSEA. V gave up 2 bases and J gave up 7 bases, with 12 bases separating them. The CDR3 covers 12 residues. The DNA of the CDR3 is TGCAGCGTTGAAAACGGGATCGATGAGCAGTACTTC. It specifies CSVENGIDEQYF.

This clonotype is deemed large. The chain couples TRBV20-1 to TRBJ1-1; TRBD1 matches 9 bases. Germline CDR1 is DFQATT and CDR2 is SNEGSKA (reference sequence). Trimming cost V 3 bases and J 0 bases; bases outside gene matches: 2. This CDR3 is 14 amino acids long. The CDR3 bases are TGCAGTGCTAGGGGGACAGGGATGAACACTGAAGCTTTCTTT. Translating it yields CSARGTGMNTEAFF.

In this sample, this clonotype is large. V and J are TRBV28 and TRBJ2-1; TRBD2 might be the D (6 bases). Germline V gene sequence: CDR1 MDHEN, CDR2 SYDVKM. This CDR3 has 16 amino acids. Trimming took 5 bases from V and 2 from J, leaving 16 bases between them. CDR3 in DNA: TGTGCCAGCAGTCCGTCTGAGGAGGGGACCTACAATGAGCAGTTCTTC. This sequence encodes CASSPSEEGTYNEQFF.

This clonotype is large in the sample. The chain is built from TRBV29-1 and TRBJ1-1; D is ambiguous. Deletions cut 7 bases from V and 3 bases from J, with 12 bases between. The CDR3 sequence is 12 residues long. Germline values: CDR1 SQVTM, CDR2 ANQGSEA. The CDR3 region is CSAERRDTEAFF. In DNA form, the CDR3 reads TGCAGCGCCGAACGAAGGGACACTGAAGCTTTCTTT.

In regard to this clonotype: It is likely a read error: a sequence one base away is far more abundant. The genes are TRBV28 and TRBJ2-7; 7 bases agree with TRBD2. V was pared by 7 bases and J by 7 bases, with 19 bases of the junction left unmatched. The germline V gene has CDR1 MDHEN and CDR2 SYDVKM. This CDR3 comprises 16 residues. The CDR3 loop is CASKRTGSGTYNEQYF. In nucleotides, the CDR3 is TGTGCCAGCAAACGAACCGGGAGCGGGACTTACAATGAGCAGTACTTC. The variable domain in full, with the rest retrieved from reference TRBV28 and TRBJ2-7, is DVKVTQSSRYLVKRTGEKVFLECVQDMDHENMFWYRQDPGLGLRLIYFSYDVKMKEKGDIPEGYSVSREKKERFSLILESASTNQTSMYLCASKRTGSGTYNEQYFGPGTRLTVT.